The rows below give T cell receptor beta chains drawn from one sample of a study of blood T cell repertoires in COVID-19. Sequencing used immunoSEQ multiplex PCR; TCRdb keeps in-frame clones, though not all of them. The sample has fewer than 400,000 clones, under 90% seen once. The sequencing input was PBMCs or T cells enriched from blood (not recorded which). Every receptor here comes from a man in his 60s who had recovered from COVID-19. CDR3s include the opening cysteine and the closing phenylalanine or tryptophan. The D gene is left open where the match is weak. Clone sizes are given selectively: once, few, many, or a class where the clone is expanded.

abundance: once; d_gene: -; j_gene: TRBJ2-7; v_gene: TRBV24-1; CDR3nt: TGTGCCACCAGTGACCGCTCCCAGACAGGAGAGCAGTACTTC; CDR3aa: CATSDRSQTGEQYF
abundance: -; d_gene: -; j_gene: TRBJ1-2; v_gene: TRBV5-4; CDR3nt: TGTGCCAGCAGTTCCGCCGGGGGGCACTATGGCTACACCTTC; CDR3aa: CASSSAGGHYGYTF
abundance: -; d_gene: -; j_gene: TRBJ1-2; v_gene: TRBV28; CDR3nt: TGTGCCAGCAGCTCCCACACTAACTATGGCTACACCTTC; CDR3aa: CASSSHTNYGYTF
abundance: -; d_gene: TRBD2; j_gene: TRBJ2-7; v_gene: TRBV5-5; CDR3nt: TGTGCCAGCAGCTTGGGACTAGCGCTCAACGAGCAGTACTTC; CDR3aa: CASSLGLALNEQYF
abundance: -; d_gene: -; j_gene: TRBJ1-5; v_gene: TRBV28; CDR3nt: TGTGCCAGCAGTTCCGCAGGGGCGAAGGATCAGCCCCAGCATTTT; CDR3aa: CASSSAGAKDQPQHF
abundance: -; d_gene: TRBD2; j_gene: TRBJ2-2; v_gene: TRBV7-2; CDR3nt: TGTGCCAGCAGCTCTCCCACCGGGACTAGCGGGCGCACCGGGGAGCTGTTTTTT; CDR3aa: CASSSPTGTSGRTGELFF
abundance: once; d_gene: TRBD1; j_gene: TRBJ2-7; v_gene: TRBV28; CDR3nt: TGTGCCAGCAGTTACGAGACAGGGGCTAGCTTTCGAGAGCAGTACTTC; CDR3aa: CASSYETGASFREQYF
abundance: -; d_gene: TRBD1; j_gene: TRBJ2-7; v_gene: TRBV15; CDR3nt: TGTGCCACCAGCAGGTACCGGGACAGGAACTACGAGCAGTACTTC; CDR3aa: CATSRYRDRNYEQYF
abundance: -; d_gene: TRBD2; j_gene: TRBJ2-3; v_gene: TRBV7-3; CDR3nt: TGTGCCAGCAGCTTAACGGCGGGACTAGCGGGAAGAGATACGCAGTATTTT; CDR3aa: CASSLTAGLAGRDTQYF
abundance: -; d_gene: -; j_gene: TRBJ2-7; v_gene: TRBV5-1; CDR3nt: TGCGCCAGCAGCTTGCTGACAGGATCCTCCTACGAGCAGTACTTC; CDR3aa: CASSLLTGSSYEQYF
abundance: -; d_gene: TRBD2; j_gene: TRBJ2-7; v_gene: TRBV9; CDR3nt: TGTGCCAGCAGCGTATCTAGCGGGAGCCGGAACGAGCAGTACTTC; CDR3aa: CASSVSSGSRNEQYF
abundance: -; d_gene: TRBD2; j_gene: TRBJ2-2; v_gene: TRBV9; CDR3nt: TGTGCCAGCAACCCTGAAAGTCGACTAGCGGGAGAGAACACCGGGGAGCTGTTTTTT; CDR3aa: CASNPESRLAGENTGELFF
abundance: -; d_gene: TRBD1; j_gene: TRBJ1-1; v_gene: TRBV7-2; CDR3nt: TGTGCCAGCAGCTTGAGACAGGGGTTACCTGAAGCTTTCTTT; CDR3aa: CASSLRQGLPEAFF